In this sample, the clone carrying this TCR beta chain turned up a few times. Its antigen is as yet unknown. The sample belongs to a study of cytomegalovirus exposure and HLA in healthy donors. Study-wide findings and caveats: An analysis was carried out later, and it reportedly showed fewer N-insertions in an Asian-associated ancestry cluster than the 666-donor mean. A link between a missense DCLRE1C variant and TCR beta V- and J-gene trimming emerged from a later analysis.

V was pared by 5 bases and J by 0 bases, with 5 bases between. The CDR3 totals 12 residues. Germline V gives CDR1 MDHEN, CDR2 SYDVKM. The study ran its PCR with 60 Vbeta and 13 Jbeta primers. Some clones are missing from TCRdb's copy, which holds only in-frame ones; the method was immunoSEQ multiplex PCR. The data contain fewer than 250,000 clones, approximately 75% of them singletons. What was sequenced was PBMCs. The receptor was derived from a young man in good health and CMV-seropositive. V usage is TRBV28 and J usage is TRBJ2-7; D remains unclear. CDR3 DNA: TGTGCCAGCAGTACATACTCCTACGAGCAGTACTTC. Translation: CASSTYSYEQYF.